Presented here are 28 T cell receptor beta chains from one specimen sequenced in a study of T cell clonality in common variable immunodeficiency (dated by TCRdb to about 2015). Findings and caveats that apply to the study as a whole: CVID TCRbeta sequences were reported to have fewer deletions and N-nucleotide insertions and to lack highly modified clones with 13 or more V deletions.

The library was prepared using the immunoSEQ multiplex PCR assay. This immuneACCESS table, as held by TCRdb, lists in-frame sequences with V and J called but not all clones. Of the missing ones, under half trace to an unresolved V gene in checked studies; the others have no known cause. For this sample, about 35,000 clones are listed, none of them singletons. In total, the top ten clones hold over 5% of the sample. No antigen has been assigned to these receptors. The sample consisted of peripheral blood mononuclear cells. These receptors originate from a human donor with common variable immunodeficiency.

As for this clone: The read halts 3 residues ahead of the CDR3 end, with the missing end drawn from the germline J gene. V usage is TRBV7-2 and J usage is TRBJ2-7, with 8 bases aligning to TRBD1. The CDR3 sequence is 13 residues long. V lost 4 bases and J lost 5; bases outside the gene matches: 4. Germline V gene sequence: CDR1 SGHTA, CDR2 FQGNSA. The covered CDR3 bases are TGTGCCAGCAGCTCGGGACAGGCGAACGAG. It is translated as CASSSGQANE. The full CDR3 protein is CASSSGQANEQYF.

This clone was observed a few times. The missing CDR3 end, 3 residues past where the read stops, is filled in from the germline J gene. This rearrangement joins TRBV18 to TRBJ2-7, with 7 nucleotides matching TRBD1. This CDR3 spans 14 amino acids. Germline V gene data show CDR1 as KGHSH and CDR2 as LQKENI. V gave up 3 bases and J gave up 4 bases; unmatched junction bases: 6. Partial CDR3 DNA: TGTGCCAGCTCACCCCAGACAGGGTCATACGAG. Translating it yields CASSPQTGSYE. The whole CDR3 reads CASSPQTGSYEQYF.

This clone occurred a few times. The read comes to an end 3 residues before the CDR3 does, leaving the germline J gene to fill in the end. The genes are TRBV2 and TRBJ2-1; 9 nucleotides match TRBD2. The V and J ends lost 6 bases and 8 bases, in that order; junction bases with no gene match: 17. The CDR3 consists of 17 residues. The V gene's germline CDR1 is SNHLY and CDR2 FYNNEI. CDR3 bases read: TGTGCCAGCAGGGGAATCGCGGGGGGGCCTACTCGAGATGAG. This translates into CASRGIAGGPTRDE. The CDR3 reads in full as CASRGIAGGPTRDEQFF. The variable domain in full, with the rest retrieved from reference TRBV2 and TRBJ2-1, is EPEVTQTPSHQVTQMGQEVILRCVPISNHLYFYWYRQILGQKVEFLVSFYNNEISEKSEIFDDQFSVERPDGSNFTLKIRSTKLEDSAMYFCASRGIAGGPTRDEQFFGPGTRLTVL.

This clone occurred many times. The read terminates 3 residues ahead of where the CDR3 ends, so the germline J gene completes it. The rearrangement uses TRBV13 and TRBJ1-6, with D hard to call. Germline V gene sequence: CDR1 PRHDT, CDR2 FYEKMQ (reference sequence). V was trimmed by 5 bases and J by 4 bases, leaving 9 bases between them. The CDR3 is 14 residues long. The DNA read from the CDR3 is TGTGCCAGCAGCGAAACAGATTATAATTCACCC. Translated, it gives CASSETDYNSP. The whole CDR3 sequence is CASSETDYNSPLHF.

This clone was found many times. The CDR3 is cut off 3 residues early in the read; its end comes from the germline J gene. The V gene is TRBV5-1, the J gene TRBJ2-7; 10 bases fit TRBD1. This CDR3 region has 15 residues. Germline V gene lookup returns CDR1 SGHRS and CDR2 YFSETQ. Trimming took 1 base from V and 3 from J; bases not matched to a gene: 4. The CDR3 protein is CASSLLRDRGYEQYF. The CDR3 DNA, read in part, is TGCGCCAGCAGCTTGCTTCGGGACAGGGGCTACGAG.

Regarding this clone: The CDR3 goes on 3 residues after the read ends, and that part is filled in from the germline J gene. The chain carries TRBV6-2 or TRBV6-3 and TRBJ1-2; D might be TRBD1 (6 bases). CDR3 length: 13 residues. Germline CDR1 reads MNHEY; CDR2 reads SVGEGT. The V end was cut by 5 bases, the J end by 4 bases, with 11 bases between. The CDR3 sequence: CASSITGSYGYTF. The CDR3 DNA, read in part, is TGTGCCAGCAGTATAACAGGGTCCTATGGC.

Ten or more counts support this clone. The covered CDR3 bases are TGTGCCAGCAGGTTTCCCTGGGGACAGGGGGGCTACGAG. Translation: CASRFPWGQGGYE. The full CDR3 is CASRFPWGQGGYEQYF. V gene TRBV2 combines with J gene TRBJ2-7; 11 bases are shared with TRBD1. With the read ending 3 residues before the CDR3 end, the germline J gene is used to fill in that end. J was trimmed by 3 bases and V by 6 bases; bases with no gene match: 10. The length of the CDR3 is 16 residues. Germline V gene data show CDR1 as SNHLY and CDR2 as FYNNEI.

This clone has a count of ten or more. CDR3: CSAGGATTANYGYTF. Partial CDR3 DNA: TGCAGTGCCGGGGGGGCGACGACAGCTAACTATGGC. The V gene is TRBV20-1, the J gene TRBJ1-2; tentatively, D is TRBD1 (6 bases). From the germline J gene comes the end of the CDR3, since the read stops 3 residues before it. Between the trimmed V and J ends, which lost 6 bases and 0 bases, there was a span of 17 bases. This CDR3 is built from 15 residues. From germline, CDR1 is DFQATT and CDR2 SNEGSKA (reference sequence).

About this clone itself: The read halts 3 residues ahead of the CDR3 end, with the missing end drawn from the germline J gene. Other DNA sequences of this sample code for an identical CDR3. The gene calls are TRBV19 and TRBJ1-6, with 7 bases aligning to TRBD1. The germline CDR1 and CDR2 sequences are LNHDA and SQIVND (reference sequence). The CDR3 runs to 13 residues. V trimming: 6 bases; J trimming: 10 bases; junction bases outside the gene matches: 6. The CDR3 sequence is CASSADRDSPLHF. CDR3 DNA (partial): TGTGCCAGTAGCGCAGACAGGGACTCACCC.

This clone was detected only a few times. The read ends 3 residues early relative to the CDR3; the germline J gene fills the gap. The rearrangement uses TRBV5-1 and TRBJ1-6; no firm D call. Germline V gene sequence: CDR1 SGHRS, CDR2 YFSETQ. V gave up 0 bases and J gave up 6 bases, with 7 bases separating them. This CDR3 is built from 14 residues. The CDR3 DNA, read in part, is TGCGCCAGCAGCTTGGAAGGTTTTAATTCACCC. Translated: CASSLEGFNSP. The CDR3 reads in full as CASSLEGFNSPLHF.

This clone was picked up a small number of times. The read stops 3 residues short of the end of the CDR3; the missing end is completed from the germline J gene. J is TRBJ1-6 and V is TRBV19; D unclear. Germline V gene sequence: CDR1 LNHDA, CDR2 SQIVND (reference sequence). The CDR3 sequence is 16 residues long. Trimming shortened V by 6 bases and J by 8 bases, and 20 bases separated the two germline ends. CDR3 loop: CASRNPAGSGDSPLHF. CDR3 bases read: TGTGCCAGTAGGAACCCCGCGGGGAGTGGGGATTCACCC.

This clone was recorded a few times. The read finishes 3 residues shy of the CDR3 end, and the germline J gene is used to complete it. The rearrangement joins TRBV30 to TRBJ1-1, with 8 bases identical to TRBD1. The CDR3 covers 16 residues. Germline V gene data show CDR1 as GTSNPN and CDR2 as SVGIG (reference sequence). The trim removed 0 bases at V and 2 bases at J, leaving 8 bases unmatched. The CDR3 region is CAWSVGWDRINTEAFF. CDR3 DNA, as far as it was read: TGTGCCTGGAGTGTTGGGTGGGACAGGATCAACACTGAA.

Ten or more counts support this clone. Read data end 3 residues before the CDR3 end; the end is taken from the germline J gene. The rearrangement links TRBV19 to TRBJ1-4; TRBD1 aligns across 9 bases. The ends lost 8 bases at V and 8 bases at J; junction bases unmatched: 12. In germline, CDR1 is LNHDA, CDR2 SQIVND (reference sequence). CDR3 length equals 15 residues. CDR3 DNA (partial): TGTGCCAGTCGGAAGGGACAGGGCGCAGGAGAAAAA. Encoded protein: CASRKGQGAGEK. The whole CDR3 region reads CASRKGQGAGEKLFF.

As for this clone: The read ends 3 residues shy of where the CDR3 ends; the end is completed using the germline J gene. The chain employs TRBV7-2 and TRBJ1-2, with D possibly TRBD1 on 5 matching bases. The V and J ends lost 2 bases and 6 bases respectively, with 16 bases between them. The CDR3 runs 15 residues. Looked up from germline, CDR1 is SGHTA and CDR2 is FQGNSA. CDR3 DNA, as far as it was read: TGTGCCAGCAGCTTAAGGGATACGGGGGATCATGGC. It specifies CASSLRDTGDHG. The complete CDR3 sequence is CASSLRDTGDHGYTF.

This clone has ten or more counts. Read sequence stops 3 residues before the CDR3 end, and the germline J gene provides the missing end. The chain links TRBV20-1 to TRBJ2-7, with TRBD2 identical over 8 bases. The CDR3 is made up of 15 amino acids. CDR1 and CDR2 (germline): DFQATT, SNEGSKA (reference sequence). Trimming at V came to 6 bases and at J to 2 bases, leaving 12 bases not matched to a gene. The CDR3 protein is CSALRPVGGAYEQYF. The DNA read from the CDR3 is TGCAGTGCCCTTCGCCCGGTCGGGGGGGCCTACGAG.

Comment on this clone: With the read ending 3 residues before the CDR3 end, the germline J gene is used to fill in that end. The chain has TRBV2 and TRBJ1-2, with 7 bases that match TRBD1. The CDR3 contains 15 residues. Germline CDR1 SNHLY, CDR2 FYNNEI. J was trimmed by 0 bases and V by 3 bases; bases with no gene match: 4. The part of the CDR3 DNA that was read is TGTGCCAGCAGTGAGGGAGGGACAGCTAACTATGGC. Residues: CASSEGGTANYG. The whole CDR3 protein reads CASSEGGTANYGYTF.

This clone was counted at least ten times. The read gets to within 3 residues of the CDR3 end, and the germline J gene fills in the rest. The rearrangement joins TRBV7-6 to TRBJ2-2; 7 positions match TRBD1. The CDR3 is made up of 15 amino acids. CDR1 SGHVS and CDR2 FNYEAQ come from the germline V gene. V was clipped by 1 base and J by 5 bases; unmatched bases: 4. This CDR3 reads CASSLGGGWTGELFF. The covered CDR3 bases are TGTGCCAGCAGCTTAGGAGGGGGCTGGACCGGGGAG.

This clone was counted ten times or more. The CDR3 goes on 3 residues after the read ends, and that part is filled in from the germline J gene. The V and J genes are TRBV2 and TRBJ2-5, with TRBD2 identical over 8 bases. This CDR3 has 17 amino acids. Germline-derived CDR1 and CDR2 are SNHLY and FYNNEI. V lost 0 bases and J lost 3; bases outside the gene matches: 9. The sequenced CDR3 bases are TGTGCCAGCAGTGAAGCGGGCCTGACTAGCGCTAAAGAGACC. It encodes CASSEAGLTSAKET. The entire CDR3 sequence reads CASSEAGLTSAKETQYF.

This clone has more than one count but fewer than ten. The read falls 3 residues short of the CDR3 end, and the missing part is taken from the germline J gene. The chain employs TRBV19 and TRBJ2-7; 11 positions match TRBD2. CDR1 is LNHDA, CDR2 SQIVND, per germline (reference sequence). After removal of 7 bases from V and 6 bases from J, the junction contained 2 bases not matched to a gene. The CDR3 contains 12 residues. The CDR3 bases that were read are TGTGCCAGTATAGGGACTAGCGGCGAG. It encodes CASIGTSGE. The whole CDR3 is CASIGTSGEQYF.

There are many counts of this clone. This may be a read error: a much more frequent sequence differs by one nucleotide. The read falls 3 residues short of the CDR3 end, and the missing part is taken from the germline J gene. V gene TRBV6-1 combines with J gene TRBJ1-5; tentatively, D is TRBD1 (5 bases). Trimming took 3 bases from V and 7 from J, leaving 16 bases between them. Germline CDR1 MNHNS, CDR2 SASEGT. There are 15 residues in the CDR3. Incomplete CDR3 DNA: TGTGCCAGCAGTGAGGGGGGATCTGAGAAGCAGCCC. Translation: CASSEGGSEKQP. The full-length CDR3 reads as CASSEGGSEKQPQHF.

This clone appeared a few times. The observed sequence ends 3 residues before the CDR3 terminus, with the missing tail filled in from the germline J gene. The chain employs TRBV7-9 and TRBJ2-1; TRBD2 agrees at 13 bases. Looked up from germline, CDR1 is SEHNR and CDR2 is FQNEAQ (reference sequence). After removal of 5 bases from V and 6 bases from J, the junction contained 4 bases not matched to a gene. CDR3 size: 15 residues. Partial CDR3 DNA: TGTGCCAGCAGCCGGGGGACTAGCGGGACCAATGAG. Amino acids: CASSRGTSGTNE. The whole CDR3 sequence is CASSRGTSGTNEQFF.

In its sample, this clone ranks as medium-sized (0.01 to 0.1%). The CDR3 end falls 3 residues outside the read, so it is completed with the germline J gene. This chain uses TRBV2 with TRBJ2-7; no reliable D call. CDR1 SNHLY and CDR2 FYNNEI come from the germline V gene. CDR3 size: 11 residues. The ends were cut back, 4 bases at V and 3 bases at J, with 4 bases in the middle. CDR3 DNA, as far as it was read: TGTGCCAGCAGTGGCAGCTACGAG. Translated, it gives CASSGSYE. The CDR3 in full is CASSGSYEQYF.

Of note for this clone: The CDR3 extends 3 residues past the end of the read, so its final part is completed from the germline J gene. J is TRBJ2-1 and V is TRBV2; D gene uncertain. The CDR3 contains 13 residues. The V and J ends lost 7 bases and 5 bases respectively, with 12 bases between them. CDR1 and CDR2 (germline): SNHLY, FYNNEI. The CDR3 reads CASNTDFNNEQFF. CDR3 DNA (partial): TGTGCCAGCAATACAGATTTCAACAATGAG. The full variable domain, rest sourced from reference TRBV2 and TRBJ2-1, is EPEVTQTPSHQVTQMGQEVILRCVPISNHLYFYWYRQILGQKVEFLVSFYNNEISEKSEIFDDQFSVERPDGSNFTLKIRSTKLEDSAMYFCASNTDFNNEQFFGPGTRLTVL.

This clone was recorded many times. CDR3 amino acids: CSAIPMGQENSPLHF. Incomplete CDR3 DNA: TGCAGTGCAATTCCTATGGGACAAGAAAATTCACCC. The V and J genes are TRBV20-1 and TRBJ1-6, with a tentative D call TRBD1 (6 bases). The read gets to within 3 residues of the CDR3 end, and the germline J gene fills in the rest. The germline V gene has CDR1 DFQATT and CDR2 SNEGSKA (reference sequence). V gave up 6 bases and J gave up 7 bases, with 19 bases separating them. This CDR3 is 15 amino acids long.

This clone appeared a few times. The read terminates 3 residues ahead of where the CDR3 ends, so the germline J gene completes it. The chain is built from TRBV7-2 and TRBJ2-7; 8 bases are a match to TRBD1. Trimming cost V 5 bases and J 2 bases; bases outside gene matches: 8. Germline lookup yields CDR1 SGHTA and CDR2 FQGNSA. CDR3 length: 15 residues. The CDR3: CASSLDPGQAYEQYF. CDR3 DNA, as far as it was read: TGTGCCAGCAGCCTTGACCCGGGACAGGCCTACGAG.

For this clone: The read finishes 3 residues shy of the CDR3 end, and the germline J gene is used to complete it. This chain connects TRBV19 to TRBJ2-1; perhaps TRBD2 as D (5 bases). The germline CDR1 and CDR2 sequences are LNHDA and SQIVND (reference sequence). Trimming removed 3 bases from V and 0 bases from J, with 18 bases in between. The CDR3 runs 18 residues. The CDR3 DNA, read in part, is TGTGCCAGTAGTATCGATGTCGCGGGCTTAAGCTCCTACAATGAG. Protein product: CASSIDVAGLSSYNE. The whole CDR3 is CASSIDVAGLSSYNEQFF.

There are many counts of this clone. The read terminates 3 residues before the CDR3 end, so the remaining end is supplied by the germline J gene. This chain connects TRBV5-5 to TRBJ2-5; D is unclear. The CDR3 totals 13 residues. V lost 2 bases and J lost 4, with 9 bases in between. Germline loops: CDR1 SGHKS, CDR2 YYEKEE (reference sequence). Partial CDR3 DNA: TGTGCCAGCAGCTTCACCTCCGGAGAGACC. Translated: CASSFTSGET. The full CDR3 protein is CASSFTSGETQYF.

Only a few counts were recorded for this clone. The CDR3 protein is CASSVSSGQGTSSYEQYF. The CDR3 bases that were read are TGTGCCAGCAGTGTCAGTTCGGGACAGGGGACGAGCTCCTACGAG. V is TRBV2 and J is TRBJ2-7; 10 bases map to TRBD1. Coverage ceases 3 residues before the CDR3 finishes, and the germline J gene fills in the end. The CDR3 runs to 18 residues. The V segment lost 4 bases and the J segment 0 bases; nucleotides outside the gene matches: 12. The V gene's germline CDR1 is SNHLY and CDR2 FYNNEI.